One and the same sample provided the 12 T cell receptor beta chains below, sequenced in a study of blood T cell repertoires in COVID-19. Sequencing used immunoSEQ multiplex PCR; TCRdb keeps in-frame clones, though not all of them. Counted here are 180,000 or so clones, 70% to 85% occurring once; the ten biggest clones make up 9.8%. Material: peripheral blood. These TCRs come from a woman of 80 years or more with acute or convalescent COVID-19.

This clone was recorded a few times. This chain connects TRBV29-1 to TRBJ1-1, with 7 bases matching TRBD1. The V gene end was trimmed by 4 bases and the J gene end by 8 bases; junction bases not matched to a gene: 4. CDR1 is SQVTM and CDR2 is ANQGSEA in the germline V gene. The CDR3 is 11 residues long. This CDR3 is CSVVAGGEAFF. CDR3 DNA: TGCAGCGTTGTGGCAGGGGGGGAAGCTTTCTTT.

The chain recombines TRBV3-1 (or the pseudogene TRBV3-2) with TRBJ1-2; 9 nucleotides line up with TRBD1. CDR1 and CDR2 (germline): LGHDT, YNNKEL (reference sequence). Losses at the gene ends were 6 bases for V and 7 bases for J; bases not matched to a gene: 3. The CDR3 runs 12 residues. CDR3: CASRPTGGGYTF. The CDR3, as DNA: TGTGCCAGCAGGCCGACAGGGGGTGGCTACACCTTC.

On this clone: At one of its ends the junction is not consistent with the germline gene, which may arise from a read error. This chain links TRBV5-1 with TRBJ2-1; 9 bases are a match to TRBD2. Germline-derived CDR1 and CDR2 are SGHRS and YFSETQ. CDR3 length: 17 residues. CDR3 loop: CARSPGVAGGGGNEQFF. CDR3 in DNA: TGCGCCCGCAGCCCGGGAGTCGCGGGAGGGGGGGGCAATGAGCAGTTCTTC. Full variable domain (outside the CDR3, taken from reference TRBV5-1 and TRBJ2-1): KAGVTQTPRYLIKTRGQQVTLSCSPISGHRSVSWYQQTPGQGLQFLFEYFSETQRNKGNFPGRFSGRQFSNSRSEMNVSTLELGDSALYLCARSPGVAGGGGNEQFFGPGTRLTVL.

The chain links TRBV29-1 to TRBJ2-3; no clear D gene. Looked up from germline, CDR1 is SQVTM and CDR2 is ANQGSEA. This CDR3 is built from 11 residues. Trimming removed 3 bases at V and 2 bases at J, with 3 bases between. CDR3 nucleotides: TGCAGCGTTGACAACACAGATACGCAGTATTTT. Protein product: CSVDNTDTQYF.

This chain joins TRBV5-4 and TRBJ1-4; 7 bases are shared with TRBD1. This CDR3 is built from 15 residues. From germline, CDR1 is SGHNT and CDR2 YYREEE (reference sequence). Trimming cost V 4 bases and J 4 bases; bases outside gene matches: 7. The DNA of the CDR3 is TGTGCCAGCAGCCAAGACAGGGAAGATAATGAAAAACTGTTTTTT. Its translation: CASSQDREDNEKLFF.

The chain combines TRBV6-5 with TRBJ1-4; perhaps TRBD1 as D (5 bases). The germline V gene encodes CDR1 MNHEY and CDR2 SVGAGI. V gave up 5 bases and J gave up 6 bases, with 13 bases separating them. CDR3 length equals 14 residues. For the CDR3, the DNA is TGTGCCAGCAGTCCTACAGGAGGGGATGAAAAACTGTTTTTT. It translates to CASSPTGGDEKLFF.

This clone showed up just a few times. The rearrangement joins TRBV7-2 to TRBJ1-6, with D maybe TRBD1 (5 bases). The CDR3 spans 15 residues. The germline V and J ends were trimmed by 3 bases and 6 bases, with 12 bases remaining between them. Germline CDR1 reads SGHTA; CDR2 reads FQGNSA. CDR3 nucleotide sequence: TGTGCCAGCAGCTTGGGGCGCCTAGGTAATTCACCCCTCCACTTT. It encodes CASSLGRLGNSPLHF.

The chain links TRBV6-5 to TRBJ2-5; 10 nucleotides align to TRBD2. V lost 7 bases, J lost 0 bases, and 5 bases stayed unmatched. CDR1 MNHEY and CDR2 SVGAGI come from the germline V gene. The CDR3 extends over 15 amino acids. DNA for the CDR3: TGTGCCAGCACCCTGACTAGCGGGTACCAAGAGACCCAGTACTTC. Translated, it gives CASTLTSGYQETQYF.

This clone was observed a handful of times. The chain employs TRBV18 and TRBJ1-3; D is unresolved. CDR1 is KGHSH, CDR2 LQKENI, per germline. CDR3 length: 16 residues. Trimming pared 3 bases from V and 0 bases from J, leaving 12 bases between. The DNA of the CDR3 is TGTGCCAGCTCACCTAGCCAGCCCAACTCTGGAAACACCATATATTTT. It encodes CASSPSQPNSGNTIYF.

On this clone: One end of the junction varies from germline; a read error may be responsible. CDR3 bases: TGTGCCAGCTCTCCACCCCCGGTCTCCTACAATGAGCAGTTCTTC. Its protein is CASSPPPVSYNEQFF. This chain joins TRBV18 and TRBJ2-1; D gene uncertain. The CDR3 is 15 amino acids. The V gene's germline CDR1 is KGHSH and CDR2 LQKENI.

The V and J genes are TRBV7-3 and TRBJ1-1; TRBD1 matches at 8 bases. CDR1 is SGHTA, CDR2 FQGTGA, per germline. CDR3 length: 12 amino acids. Trimming cost V 8 bases and J 10 bases; bases outside gene matches: 9. The CDR3 region has the DNA TGTGCCAGCCAAGGGACAGGAAAAGGAGCTTTCTTT. Protein sequence: CASQGTGKGAFF.

The V gene is TRBV5-6, the J gene TRBJ1-4; D ambiguous. V lost 4 bases and J 0 bases, leaving 10 bases between the germline ends. Germline V gene lookup returns CDR1 SGHDT and CDR2 YYEEEE. CDR3 length: 15 residues. CDR3 amino acids: CASSRYITTNEKLFF. The CDR3 DNA reads as TGTGCCAGCAGCCGCTATATTACAACTAATGAAAAACTGTTTTTT.